The T cell receptor (beta chain) under discussion was sequenced for a study of blood T cell repertoires in COVID-19 (TCRdb year 2020). Turning to the overall study: Samples covering the acute and convalescent phases of COVID-19 were provided by collaborators in the United States, Italy and Spain. The repertoires were made available in a free public database intended to serve as a resource for research on the immune response to SARS-CoV-2. The prospective study material was composed of cDNA or gDNA derived from T cells, B-cell-depleted T cells, or PBMCs. The samples were drawn from two sources: the first 160 participants of the ongoing ImmuneRACE study, and some 1,300 subjects contributed by 6 global collaborators. HLA class I and class II types, where available, came from metadata supplied by the sample provider rather than from assay-based typing. The dataset comprised deeply sampled blood TCRbeta repertoires from subjects exposed to, actively infected with, or recovered from COVID-19. The sample metadata nearly always contained a de-identified subject ID, COVID-19 status, age in years and sex.

Worth noting for this clone: The antigen it recognizes is unknown. Within one base of it there is no much larger clone, and no base qualities were kept.

The investigation overall reported the following: Clinical and demographic metadata were provided uncurated, with the amount varying by source and participant.

TCRbeta CDR3 regions were amplified from genomic DNA by means of the immunoSEQ Assay, a bias-controlled multiplex PCR. Concerning the study's data processing: The number of nucleated cells in each sample was estimated by amplification of reference gene primers within the assay. Sequence reads were collapsed and filtered to measure the absolute abundance of every unique TCRbeta CDR3 rearrangement. For each sample, productive Simpson clonality was calculated as the square root of Simpson's diversity index over productive rearrangements. Imported from immuneACCESS, the table was reduced by TCRdb to in-frame sequences with V and J called. These copies leave out some clones; in studies compared against another copy, an unresolved V gene accounts for under half, and the cause of the remainder is not known. That table is the source of V, J and clone size, and D and trimming were worked out from the DNA. This sample comprises 30,000 to 45,000 clones, around nine tenths of them detected only once. 30% to 35% of the sample belongs to the ten largest clones.

Collaborating institutions collected whole blood in K2EDTA tubes following their own protocols. For TCRbeta analysis, collaborator samples were shipped as frozen whole blood, as isolated PBMCs, or as DNA extracted from either sample type. V and J are trimmed by 5 bases and 2 bases, and the gene matches miss 5 bases of the junction. Including the terminal cysteine and phenylalanine, the CDR3 comprises 14 residues. Just CDR3 DNA is preserved here, 42 bases in frame from base 1. CDR1 and CDR2, looked up from the germline V gene (reference sequence), are LNHDA and SQIVND. Sequences were obtained from peripheral blood. This TCR was recovered from a man between 65 and 85 years old with active COVID-19. The sequence is built from TRBV19 and TRBJ2-7, with 8 junctional bases fitting TRBD1. The CDR3 protein: CASSRTGRTYEQYF. The nucleotide sequence reads TGTGCCAGTAGTCGGACAGGGAGGACCTACGAGCAGTACTTC.